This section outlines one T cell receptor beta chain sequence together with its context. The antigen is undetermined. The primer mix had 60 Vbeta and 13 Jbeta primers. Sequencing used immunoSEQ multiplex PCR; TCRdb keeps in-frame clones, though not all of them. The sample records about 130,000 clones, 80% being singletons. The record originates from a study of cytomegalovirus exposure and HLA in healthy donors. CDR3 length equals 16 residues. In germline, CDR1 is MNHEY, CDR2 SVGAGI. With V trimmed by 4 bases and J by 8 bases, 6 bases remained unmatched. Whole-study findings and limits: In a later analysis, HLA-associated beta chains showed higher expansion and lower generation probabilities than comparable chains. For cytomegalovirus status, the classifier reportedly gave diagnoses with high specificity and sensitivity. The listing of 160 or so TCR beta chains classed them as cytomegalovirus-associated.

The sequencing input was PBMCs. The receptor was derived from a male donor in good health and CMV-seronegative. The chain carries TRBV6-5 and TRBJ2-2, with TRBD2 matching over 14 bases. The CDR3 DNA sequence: TGTGCCAGCAGTTCCCGGACTAGCGGGGGGCCGGGGGAGCTGTTTTTT. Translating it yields CASSSRTSGGPGELFF.